This entry features one T cell receptor (beta chain) sequence. Antigen: not known. Profiling relied on immunoSEQ multiplex PCR, and the TCRdb table lists in-frame clones only, not all of them. In the table there are about 130,000 clones, 90% of which are singletons. Trimming cost V 1 base and J 5 bases, with 2 bases left between them. Per the germline V gene, CDR1 is MRHNA and CDR2 is SNTAGT. The CDR3 covers 12 residues. These data come from a study of T cell responses to AZD1222 COVID-19 vaccine. Study-wide results and caveats: Seropositive status at baseline applied to only five or six AZD1222 recipients.

This receptor was obtained from an adult in good health. The chain links TRBV6-4 to TRBJ2-2; no reliable D call. Sample: peripheral blood, taken on day 0 of AZD1222 vaccination. CDR3 region: CASSDWTGELFF. The DNA for the CDR3 is TGTGCCAGCAGTGACTGGACCGGGGAGCTGTTTTTT.